Listed below are T cell receptor beta chains from one sample, sequenced in a study of prognosis after radiotherapy for stage I lung cancer. MiXCR, applied by TCRdb to the multiplex PCR reads, yields one record per CDR3 protein. The sample records 30,000 to 40,000 distinct CDR3 sequences, 32% being singletons. The sample consisted of PBMCs, taken before or after stereotactic body radiation therapy (not recorded which). The receptors derive from a donor at least 50 years old with non-small cell lung cancer. The CDR3 runs from the conserved cysteine through the conserved F or W. D genes are given only for firm matches. Expanded clones are given a class, and other clones once, few, many or no size at all.

TRBD1 | many | TRBJ2-5 | TRBV28 | CASSTRQGARETQYF | TGTGCCAGCAGCACAAGACAGGGGGCGAGGGAGACCCAGTACTTC
TRBD1 | many | TRBJ1-3 | TRBV6-1 | CASSTRQGAAGNTIYF | TGTGCCAGCAGTACCCGACAGGGGGCGGCTGGAAACACCATATATTTT
. | many | TRBJ1-1 | TRBV6-2/TRBV6-3 | CASSYPMGKDMLNTEAFF | TGTGCCAGCAGTTACCCCATGGGGAAGGACATGTTGAACACTGAAGCTTTCTTT
. | many | TRBJ1-5 | TRBV19 | CASSMGGGQPQHF | TGTGCCAGTAGTATGGGGGGCGGGCAGCCCCAGCATTTT
TRBD1 | many | TRBJ2-2 | TRBV19 | CASRGPRTGPTGELFF | TGTGCCAGTAGAGGCCCCCGGACAGGGCCCACCGGGGAGCTGTTTTTT
. | many | TRBJ1-2 | TRBV6-1 | CASTLLGQGGYTF | TGTGCCAGCACCCTCCTGGGGCAGGGGGGCTACACCTTC
. | many | TRBJ2-3 | TRBV10-3 | CATKLTDTQYF | TGTGCCACGAAACTGACAGATACGCAGTATTTT
TRBD1 | many | TRBJ2-1 | TRBV9 | CASSVEGTGYNEQFF | TGTGCCAGCAGCGTAGAGGGGACAGGTTACAATGAGCAGTTCTTC
TRBD1 | many | TRBJ1-5 | TRBV6-2/TRBV6-3 | CASNPGQGQPQHF | TGTGCCAGCAACCCGGGACAGGGTCAGCCCCAGCATTTT
TRBD1 | many | TRBJ2-6 | TRBV6-5 | CASSYFARDRGSSGANVLTF | TGTGCCAGCAGTTACTTTGCCCGGGACAGGGGCTCATCTGGGGCCAACGTCCTGACTTTC
TRBD1 | many | TRBJ1-2 | TRBV30 | CAWSFGQGRGYGYTF | TGTGCCTGGAGTTTTGGACAGGGACGGGGCTATGGCTACACCTTC
. | many | TRBJ2-5 | TRBV15 | CATSRQGGETQYF | TGTGCCACCAGCAGACAGGGAGGAGAGACCCAGTACTTC
. | . | TRBJ2-2 | TRBV24-1 | CATSFRGQAGELFF | TGTGCCACCAGTTTTCGGGGGCAGGCCGGGGAGCTGTTTTTT